This T cell receptor beta chain derives from a study of post-analysis software for immune sequencing data. General study points: Patients had higher frequencies than controls of about 5 TRBV segments, including TRBV5-6, TRBV5-1 and TRBV20-1.

Presence of unique molecular identifiers characterized the TCR beta cDNA libraries. TCRdb redid the calling of the PCR reads with MiXCR, one entry per CDR3 protein. There are some 260,000 distinct CDR3 sequences in the sample; around 34% occur only once, and 4% to 5.5% lies in the top ten. This CDR3 is built from 14 residues. V lost 5 bases, J lost 2 bases, and 13 bases lay in between. Looked up from germline, CDR1 is SGHRS and CDR2 is YFSETQ. This clonotype was counted at least ten times. Its antigen is not known. Source material: blood. This clonotype originated in a girl aged 10-17 years with multiple sclerosis. The chain carries TRBV5-1 and TRBJ1-2; weak D call: TRBD1 (5 bases). This CDR3 is CASRLQTENYGYTF. The CDR3 DNA sequence: TGCGCCAGCAGACTCCAGACAGAGAACTATGGCTACACCTTC.